This T cell receptor (beta chain) came from a study of cytomegalovirus exposure and HLA in healthy donors. Findings of the study overall: The authors considered a cluster of highly shared sequence variants likely to be a sequencing artifact.

Deletions cut 2 bases from V and 2 bases from J, with 6 bases between. The CDR3 is made up of 13 amino acids. Germline assignment: CDR1 SGHTA and CDR2 FQGNSA. This clone appeared a few times. Its target is unknown. The PCR employed 60 Vbeta primers together with 13 Jbeta primers. Profiling relied on immunoSEQ multiplex PCR, and the TCRdb table lists in-frame clones only, not all of them. The data show 210,000 or so clones, more than 60% seen once. The sequence came from a man between 40 and 49 years old in good health and CMV-seronegative. Specimen: PBMCs. The rearrangement joins TRBV7-2 to TRBJ1-2; D unclear. Here the CDR3 reads CASSLSRNYGYTF. For the CDR3, the DNA is TGTGCCAGCAGCTTATCACGGAACTATGGCTACACCTTC.